This T cell receptor beta chain was documented in a study of cytomegalovirus exposure and HLA in healthy donors. Study context: In a previous analysis, 117 million unique TCR beta sequences were found from 150 million to 200 million T cells.

CDR1 is MDHEN and CDR2 is SYDVKM in the germline V gene. The CDR3 has 12 amino acids. V trimming: 3 bases; J trimming: 14 bases; junction bases outside the gene matches: 7. 60 Vbeta and 13 Jbeta primers were used in PCR. Assay used: immunoSEQ multiplex PCR; TCRdb lists only in-frame clones, some missing. The sample carries some 120,000 clones, about 86% recorded once. With respect to this clone: What it recognizes is unknown.

Regarding the study as a whole: Analysis performed later found approximately 17,000 TCR beta sequences associated with HLA alleles at 0.05 false discovery rate.

The chain combines TRBV28 with TRBJ2-5; TRBD1 matches 9 bases. The sequenced sample consisted of PBMCs. This TCR was sampled from a woman in her 30s in good health and CMV-seronegative. The CDR3 here is CASSLVQGANYF. In DNA form, the CDR3 reads TGTGCCAGCAGTTTGGTACAGGGGGCAAATTACTTC.